Below are 15 T cell receptor beta chains sequenced from a single sample in a study of pediatric ulcerative colitis. Profiled with immunoSEQ multiplex PCR; TCRdb holds only in-frame clones, not every one. This sample has roughly 70,000 clones; roughly 90% occur once, and the top ten carry 3% to 4.5%. Sequencing was done on a sample of blood. These receptors originate from a boy aged 5 to 17 with severe ulcerative colitis.

The rearrangement links TRBV7-3 to TRBJ2-1, with 7 bases that match TRBD1. V trimming: 5 bases; J trimming: 2 bases; junction bases outside the gene matches: 6. Germline CDR1 is SGHTA and CDR2 is FQGTGA. The CDR3 extends over 15 amino acids. CDR3 loop: CASSPQGRAYNEQFF. The CDR3 coding sequence is TGTGCCAGCAGCCCACAGGGGCGCGCCTACAATGAGCAGTTCTTC.

This chain joins TRBV5-1 and TRBJ2-5, with 12 bases fitting TRBD2. The CDR3 runs to 15 residues. The V gene's germline CDR1 is SGHRS and CDR2 YFSETQ. Losses at the gene ends were 4 bases for V and 4 bases for J; bases not matched to a gene: 5. The CDR3 here is CASSPRGLAGETQYF. CDR3 nucleotide sequence: TGCGCCAGCAGCCCTCGGGGACTAGCGGGAGAGACCCAGTACTTC.

The chain is built from TRBV6-5 and TRBJ1-4, with D unclear. Germline loops: CDR1 MNHEY, CDR2 SVGAGI. The CDR3 is 16 amino acids. With 0 bases removed from V and 5 bases from J, the gap between germline ends came to 13 bases. CDR3 loop: CASSYSIPDRNEKLFF. The CDR3 bases are TGTGCCAGCAGTTACTCGATTCCGGACCGGAATGAAAAACTGTTTTTT.

The V call is TRBV5-1, the J call TRBJ2-7; TRBD2 is a possible D gene (6 bases). This CDR3 contains 14 residues. Germline V lookup: CDR1 SGHRS, CDR2 YFSETQ. Trimming took 4 bases from V and 1 from J, leaving 12 bases between them. The CDR3 sequence: CASSPRDVSYEQYF. Written as DNA, the CDR3 is TGCGCCAGCAGCCCGCGGGACGTTTCCTACGAGCAGTACTTC.

The chain links TRBV7-9 to TRBJ2-1; D may be TRBD2 (6 bases). This CDR3 has 15 amino acids. Trimming cost V 4 bases and J 4 bases, with 14 bases left between them. Germline loops: CDR1 SEHNR, CDR2 FQNEAQ (reference sequence). The CDR3 loop reads CASSYERDFYNEQFF. The DNA of the CDR3 is TGTGCCAGCAGCTACGAACGGGACTTTTACAATGAGCAGTTCTTC. Drawing the rest from reference TRBV7-9 and TRBJ2-1, the complete variable domain is DTGVSQNPRHKITKRGQNVTFRCDPISEHNRLYWYRQTLGQGPEFLTYFQNEAQLEKSRLLSDRFSAERPKGSFSTLEIQRTEQGDSAMYLCASSYERDFYNEQFFGPGTRLTVL.

The chain links TRBV10-2 to TRBJ1-5, with D unresolved. The CDR3 is made up of 13 amino acids. Trimming removed 3 bases from V and 4 bases from J, with 7 bases in between. CDR1 and CDR2 (germline): WSHSY, SAAADI. CDR3 bases: TGCGCCAGCAGTGAACTCAGGAATCAGCCCCAGCATTTT. This encodes CASSELRNQPQHF.

This clone was seen only once. The CDR3 DNA is TGTGCCAGCAGCTTAGTCCTAGCGGGAGGGCAGTTCTTC. Protein sequence: CASSLVLAGGQFF. The chain is built from TRBV11-2 and TRBJ2-1, with 11 nucleotides matching TRBD2. V lost 1 base to trimming and J lost 12 bases; unmatched junction nucleotides: 2. This CDR3 region has 13 residues. Germline loops: CDR1 SGHAT, CDR2 FQNNGV.

The chain combines TRBV5-4 with TRBJ2-1, with D possibly matching TRBD2 (5 bases). CDR1 is SGHNT and CDR2 is YYREEE in the germline V gene (reference sequence). CDR3 size: 14 residues. Trimming stripped 1 base from V and 7 bases from J, with 12 bases between. The CDR3 DNA reads TGTGCCAGCAGCTTGTCGACGGGATCGAATGAGCAGTTCTTC. Amino acid sequence: CASSLSTGSNEQFF.

The chain carries TRBV7-6 and TRBJ1-1; D may be TRBD1 (5 bases). V lost 5 bases and J lost 5, with 15 bases in between. Germline loops: CDR1 SGHVS, CDR2 FNYEAQ. The CDR3 loop spans 14 amino acids. The CDR3 protein is CASSEDGARTEAFF. The CDR3 nucleotides read TGTGCCAGCAGCGAAGACGGGGCGCGTACTGAAGCTTTCTTT.

The chain combines TRBV19 with TRBJ2-1, with a possible D match to TRBD2 (5 bases). CDR3 length equals 15 residues. The V gene's germline CDR1 is LNHDA and CDR2 SQIVND (reference sequence). The V and J ends lost 3 bases and 4 bases respectively, with 13 bases between them. This chain's CDR3 is CASSIKGGQYNEQFF. CDR3 nucleotides: TGTGCCAGTAGTATTAAGGGCGGGCAATACAATGAGCAGTTCTTC. Full variable domain (remainder filled in from reference TRBV19 and TRBJ2-1): DGGITQSPKYLFRKEGQNVTLSCEQNLNHDAMYWYRQDPGQGLRLIYYSQIVNDFQKGDIAEGYSVSREKKESFPLTVTSAQKNPTAFYLCASSIKGGQYNEQFFGPGTRLTVL.

This chain links TRBV5-1 with TRBJ2-5; 11 nucleotides align to TRBD2. Trimming cost V 4 bases and J 4 bases; bases outside gene matches: 3. The CDR3 runs 14 residues. Germline V gives CDR1 SGHRS, CDR2 YFSETQ. The CDR3 nucleotides are TGCGCCAGCAGCCCAGGACTAGCGGGAGAGACCCAGTACTTC. Protein: CASSPGLAGETQYF.

This clone was counted between two and nine times. The chain links TRBV5-1 to TRBJ1-1; D gene unclear. The CDR3 runs 13 residues. The V and J ends lost 6 bases and 1 base respectively, with 10 bases between them. From germline, CDR1 is SGHRS and CDR2 YFSETQ. CDR3 loop: CASTATGNTEAFF. CDR3 coding DNA: TGCGCCAGCACCGCGACGGGGAACACTGAAGCTTTCTTT.

The table lists this clone with a count of one. The V gene is TRBV19, the J gene TRBJ2-7; TRBD2 matches 7 bases. V lost 1 base, J lost 0 bases, and 12 bases stayed unmatched. CDR3 length: 18 residues. Per the germline V gene, CDR1 is LNHDA and CDR2 is SQIVND (reference sequence). The CDR3 nucleotides read TGTGCCAGTAGTATAGCTTCGGGGGGACCCAACTTCTCCTACGAGCAGTACTTC. It translates to CASSIASGGPNFSYEQYF.

This chain uses TRBV9 with TRBJ2-5, with 8 nucleotides matching TRBD2. This CDR3 spans 15 amino acids. Trimming at V came to 2 bases and at J to 3 bases, leaving 6 bases not matched to a gene. CDR1 is SGDLS and CDR2 is YYNGEE in the germline V gene. In DNA, the CDR3 is TGTGCCAGCAGCGTCGGGACTAGTGGGAAAGAGACCCAGTACTTC. Residues: CASSVGTSGKETQYF.

The chain carries TRBV10-3 and TRBJ1-2; TRBD1 matches 7 bases. This CDR3 is 16 amino acids long. The J segment lost 1 base and the V segment lost 6 bases, leaving 11 bases of the junction unmatched. Germline V CDR1 and CDR2: ENHRY, SYGVKD. CDR3 DNA: TGTGCCATCAGAGACGACAGGGCTAAGGGTAACTATGGCTACACCTTC. This gives the protein CAIRDDRAKGNYGYTF.